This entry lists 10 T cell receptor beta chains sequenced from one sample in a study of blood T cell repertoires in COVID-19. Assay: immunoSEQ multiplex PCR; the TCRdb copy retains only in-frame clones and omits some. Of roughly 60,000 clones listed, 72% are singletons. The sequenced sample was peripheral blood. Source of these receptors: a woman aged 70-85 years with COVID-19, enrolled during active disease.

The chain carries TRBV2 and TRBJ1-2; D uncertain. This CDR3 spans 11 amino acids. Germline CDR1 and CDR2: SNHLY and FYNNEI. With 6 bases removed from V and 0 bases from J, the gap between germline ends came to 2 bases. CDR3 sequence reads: CASSANYGYTF. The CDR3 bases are TGTGCCAGCAGCGCTAACTATGGCTACACCTTC.

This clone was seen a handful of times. CDR3 amino acids: CASSFTSGQETQYF. CDR3 nucleotide sequence: TGCGCCAGCAGCTTTACTAGCGGCCAAGAGACCCAGTACTTC. This chain links TRBV5-1 with TRBJ2-5, with 8 bases identical to TRBD2. J lost 1 base, V lost 2 bases, and 1 base had no gene match. The CDR3 has 14 amino acids. Germline lookup yields CDR1 SGHRS and CDR2 YFSETQ.

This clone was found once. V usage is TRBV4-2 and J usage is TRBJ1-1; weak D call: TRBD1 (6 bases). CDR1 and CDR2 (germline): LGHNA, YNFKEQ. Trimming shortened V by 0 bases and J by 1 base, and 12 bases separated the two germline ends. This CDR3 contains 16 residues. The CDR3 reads CASSQDGRGANTEAFF. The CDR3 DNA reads TGTGCCAGCAGCCAAGATGGCAGGGGCGCGAACACTGAAGCTTTCTTT.

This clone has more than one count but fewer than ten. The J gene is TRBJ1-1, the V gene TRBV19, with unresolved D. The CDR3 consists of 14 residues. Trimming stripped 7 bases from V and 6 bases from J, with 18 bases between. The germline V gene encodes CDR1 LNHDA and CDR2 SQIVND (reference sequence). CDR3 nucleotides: TGTGCCAGTACCAGAGGTCGAGGGAAATCTGAAGCTTTCTTT. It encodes CASTRGRGKSEAFF. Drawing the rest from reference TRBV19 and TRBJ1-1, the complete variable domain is DGGITQSPKYLFRKEGQNVTLSCEQNLNHDAMYWYRQDPGQGLRLIYYSQIVNDFQKGDIAEGYSVSREKKESFPLTVTSAQKNPTAFYLCASTRGRGKSEAFFGQGTRLTVV.

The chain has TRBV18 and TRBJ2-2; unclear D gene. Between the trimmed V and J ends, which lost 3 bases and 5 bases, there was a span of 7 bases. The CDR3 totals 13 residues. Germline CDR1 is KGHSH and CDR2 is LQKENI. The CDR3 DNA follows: TGTGCCAGCTCACCTACAGAAACCGGGGAGCTGTTTTTT. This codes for CASSPTETGELFF.

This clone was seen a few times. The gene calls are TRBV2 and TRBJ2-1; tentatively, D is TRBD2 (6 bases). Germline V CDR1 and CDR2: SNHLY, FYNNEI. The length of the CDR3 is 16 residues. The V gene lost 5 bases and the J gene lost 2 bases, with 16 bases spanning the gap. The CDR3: CASSPTSFVAYNEQFF. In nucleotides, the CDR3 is TGTGCCAGCAGTCCGACTAGTTTTGTCGCCTACAATGAGCAGTTCTTC. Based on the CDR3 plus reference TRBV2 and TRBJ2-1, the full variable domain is EPEVTQTPSHQVTQMGQEVILRCVPISNHLYFYWYRQILGQKVEFLVSFYNNEISEKSEIFDDQFSVERPDGSNFTLKIRSTKLEDSAMYFCASSPTSFVAYNEQFFGPGTRLTVL.

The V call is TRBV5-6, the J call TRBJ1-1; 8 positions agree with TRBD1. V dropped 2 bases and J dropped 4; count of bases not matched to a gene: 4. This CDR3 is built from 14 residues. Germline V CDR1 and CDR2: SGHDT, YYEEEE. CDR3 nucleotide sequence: TGTGCCAGCAGCTTTGGACAGGGTAGCACTGAAGCTTTCTTT. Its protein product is CASSFGQGSTEAFF.

CDR3 sequence: CAWSPPYDRGTSNTEAFF. CDR3 in DNA: TGTGCCTGGAGTCCCCCCTATGACAGGGGAACGTCGAACACTGAAGCTTTCTTT. The chain employs TRBV30 and TRBJ1-1; TRBD1 agrees at 8 bases. V lost 2 bases to trimming and J lost 1 base; unmatched junction nucleotides: 15. CDR3 size: 18 residues. CDR1 and CDR2 from the germline V gene are GTSNPN and SVGIG (reference sequence).

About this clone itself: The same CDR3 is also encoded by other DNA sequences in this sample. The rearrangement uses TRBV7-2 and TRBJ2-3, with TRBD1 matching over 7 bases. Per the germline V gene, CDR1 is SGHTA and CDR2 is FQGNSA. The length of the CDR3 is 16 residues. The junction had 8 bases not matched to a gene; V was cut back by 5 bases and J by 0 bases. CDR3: CASSPRQGGSTDTQYF. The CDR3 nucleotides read TGTGCCAGCAGCCCACGACAGGGTGGGAGCACAGATACGCAGTATTTT. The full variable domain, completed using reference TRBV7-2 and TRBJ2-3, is GAGVSQSPSNKVTEKGKDVELRCDPISGHTALYWYRQSLGQGLEFLIYFQGNSAPDKSGLPSDRFSAERTGGSVSTLTIQRTQQEDSAVYLCASSPRQGGSTDTQYFGPGTRLTVL.

CDR3 loop: CASSLVGQGAVNSPLHF. In DNA form, the CDR3 reads TGTGCCAGCAGCTTAGTAGGTCAGGGGGCGGTGAATTCACCCCTCCACTTT. The rearrangement joins TRBV7-2 to TRBJ1-6; 8 nucleotides match TRBD1. The germline V gene has CDR1 SGHTA and CDR2 FQGNSA. After removal of 1 base from V and 7 bases from J, the junction contained 9 bases not matched to a gene. This CDR3 has 17 residues.